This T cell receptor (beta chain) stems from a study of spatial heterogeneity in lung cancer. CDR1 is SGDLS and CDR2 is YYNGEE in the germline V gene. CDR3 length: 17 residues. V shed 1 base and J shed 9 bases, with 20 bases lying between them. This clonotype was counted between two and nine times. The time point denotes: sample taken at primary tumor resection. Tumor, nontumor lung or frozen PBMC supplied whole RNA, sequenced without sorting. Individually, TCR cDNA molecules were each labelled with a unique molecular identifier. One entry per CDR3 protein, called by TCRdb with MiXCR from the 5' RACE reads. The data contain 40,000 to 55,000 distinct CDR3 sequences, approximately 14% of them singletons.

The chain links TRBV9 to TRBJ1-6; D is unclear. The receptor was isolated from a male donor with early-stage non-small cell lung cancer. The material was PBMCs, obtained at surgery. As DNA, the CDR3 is TGTGCCAGCAGCGTATCTTGGGAGGGATCGTATGGTTCACCCCTCCACTTT. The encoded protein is CASSVSWEGSYGSPLHF.